This entry lists 23 T cell receptor beta chains sequenced from one sample in a study of a mutant IDH1 vaccine in newly diagnosed glioma (dated by TCRdb to about 2021). What the time point label conveys for this sample: week 35, safety follow-up. Each vaccine dose, consisting of 300 ug of a 20-mer mutant IDH1 peptide in Montanide, was administered subcutaneously with topical imiquimod. Antigens of these TCRs are unknown. The protocol used for the library was the immunoSEQ multiplex PCR assay. Drawn from immuneACCESS, this table holds only the in-frame rearrangements with V and J called that TCRdb kept. Clones are partly lost; checked studies trace under half to an unresolved V gene and leave the rest unexplained. The sample table records under 60,000 clones; around 80% of these occur just once. The leading ten clones occupy 10% to 15% of the sample. Sequences were derived from PBMCs, sampled from a glioma patient whose treatment included an IDH1 peptide vaccine. The source of these receptors is a man aged 35-49 years with glioma.

The chain has TRBV7-9 and TRBJ2-1; D gene unclear. Germline V lookup: CDR1 SEHNR, CDR2 FQNEAQ (reference sequence). Trimming removed 0 bases at V and 0 bases at J, with 9 bases between. The CDR3 is 16 amino acids. CDR3: CASSLAGKPSYNEQFF. The CDR3 DNA sequence: TGTGCCAGCAGCTTAGCGGGGAAGCCCTCCTACAATGAGCAGTTCTTC.

The chain links TRBV10-1 to TRBJ2-7, with D possibly being TRBD2 (6 bases). The V gene's germline CDR1 is WNHNN and CDR2 SYGVQD (reference sequence). The V end was cut by 4 bases, the J end by 1 base, with 17 bases between. The CDR3 loop spans 16 amino acids. In DNA, the CDR3 is TGCGCCAGCAGTGCAAGCCGGGACTCGAGATCCTACGAGCAGTACTTC. Encoded protein: CASSASRDSRSYEQYF.

The J gene is TRBJ2-3, the V gene TRBV2, with TRBD2 as a possible D gene (6 bases). The CDR3 covers 14 residues. V was pared by 7 bases and J by 0 bases, with 11 bases between. Germline V gene lookup returns CDR1 SNHLY and CDR2 FYNNEI. CDR3 protein: CASTLATSTDTQYF. The CDR3 DNA is TGTGCCAGCACCCTAGCGACGAGCACAGATACGCAGTATTTT. The full variable domain, in which reference TRBV2 and TRBJ2-3 provide the parts outside the CDR3, is EPEVTQTPSHQVTQMGQEVILRCVPISNHLYFYWYRQILGQKVEFLVSFYNNEISEKSEIFDDQFSVERPDGSNFTLKIRSTKLEDSAMYFCASTLATSTDTQYFGPGTRLTVL.

This clone was picked up a small number of times. This chain links TRBV5-4 with TRBJ2-1; 9 bases fit TRBD2. The CDR3 is made up of 16 amino acids. Germline lookup yields CDR1 SGHNT and CDR2 YYREEE (reference sequence). V was pared by 4 bases and J by 6 bases, with 11 bases of the junction left unmatched. CDR3 loop: CASSPLAGKWANEQFF. The CDR3 coding sequence is TGTGCCAGCAGCCCCCTAGCGGGAAAATGGGCCAATGAGCAGTTCTTC.

This clone was observed a handful of times. J is TRBJ1-1 and V is TRBV19, with 12 bases fitting TRBD1. J gave up 4 bases and V 7 bases, and 10 bases lay outside the gene matches. Germline V gene data show CDR1 as LNHDA and CDR2 as SQIVND (reference sequence). The CDR3 contains 16 residues. CDR3 amino acids: CASTSRDRGRITEAFF. Written as DNA, the CDR3 is TGTGCCAGTACATCCCGGGACAGGGGGCGGATCACTGAAGCTTTCTTT. Variable domain in full (rest from reference TRBV19 and TRBJ1-1): DGGITQSPKYLFRKEGQNVTLSCEQNLNHDAMYWYRQDPGQGLRLIYYSQIVNDFQKGDIAEGYSVSREKKESFPLTVTSAQKNPTAFYLCASTSRDRGRITEAFFGQGTRLTVV.

The chain combines TRBV5-6 with TRBJ1-1; TRBD1 is a possible D gene (6 bases). Germline-derived CDR1 and CDR2 are SGHDT and YYEEEE. This CDR3 region has 14 residues. Trimming took 4 bases from V and 4 from J, leaving 14 bases between them. This CDR3 reads CASSIEGGGTEAFF. The CDR3 DNA reads TGTGCCAGCAGCATAGAGGGGGGGGGCACTGAAGCTTTCTTT.

The rearrangement uses TRBV5-8 and TRBJ2-7, with unresolved D. CDR3 size: 13 residues. The germline gives CDR1 SGHTS, CDR2 YDEGEE. With 1 base removed from V and 3 bases from J, the gap between germline ends came to 8 bases. The CDR3 is CASSLIGSYEQYF. The DNA of the CDR3 is TGTGCCAGCAGCTTGATAGGAAGCTACGAGCAGTACTTC.

This chain joins TRBV6-6 and TRBJ1-4; no clear D. Germline V gene lookup returns CDR1 MNHNY and CDR2 SVGAGI (reference sequence). The germline V and J ends were trimmed by 0 bases and 8 bases, with 4 bases remaining between them. The CDR3 consists of 12 residues. The CDR3 DNA reads as TGTGCCAGCAGTTACTCCTTCGAAAAACTGTTTTTT. This sequence encodes CASSYSFEKLFF.

The rearrangement links TRBV21-1 to TRBJ1-1. TRBV21-1 is a documented pseudogene. The CDR3 covers 13 residues. CDR3 nucleotide sequence: TGTGCCAGCAGCAAAGGCCCGAATGGGAAAGCTTTCTTT. Translating gives CASSKGPNGKAFF.

CDR3 DNA: TGTGCCAGCAGTTACAGGGGAGGCTATGGCTACACCTTC. Its protein product is CASSYRGGYGYTF. The rearrangement uses TRBV2 and TRBJ1-2; 7 nucleotides line up with TRBD1. Germline V CDR1 and CDR2: SNHLY, FYNNEI. V was clipped by 5 bases and J by 4 bases; unmatched bases: 4. This CDR3 is built from 13 residues. Filled out from reference TRBV2 and TRBJ1-2, the complete variable domain reads EPEVTQTPSHQVTQMGQEVILRCVPISNHLYFYWYRQILGQKVEFLVSFYNNEISEKSEIFDDQFSVERPDGSNFTLKIRSTKLEDSAMYFCASSYRGGYGYTFGSGTRLTVV.

The chain uses TRBV11-2 and TRBJ2-3; no clear D. CDR1 and CDR2 from the germline V gene are SGHAT and FQNNGV. The V and J ends lost 5 bases and 11 bases respectively, with 11 bases between them. The CDR3 has 11 residues. The CDR3 spells CASSQGWGQYF. The CDR3 DNA is TGTGCCAGCAGCCAAGGATGGGGGCAGTATTTT.

In its sample, this clone is medium-sized. The J gene is TRBJ2-1, the V gene TRBV11-2; 14 bases map to TRBD2. The CDR3 contains 16 residues. The J segment lost 6 bases and the V segment lost 2 bases, leaving 3 bases of the junction unmatched. The V gene's germline CDR1 is SGHAT and CDR2 FQNNGV. Here the CDR3 reads CASSLPGTSGGNEQFF. The CDR3 DNA sequence: TGTGCCAGCAGCTTACCCGGGACTAGCGGGGGCAATGAGCAGTTCTTC.

The chain links TRBV18 to TRBJ1-1; D is undetermined. This CDR3 is 14 amino acids long. V was shortened by 3 bases and J by 5 bases, with 13 bases between the two germline ends. Germline loops: CDR1 KGHSH, CDR2 LQKENI. CDR3 nucleotide sequence: TGTGCCAGCTCACCCCGGGAGAGTAGTACTGAAGCTTTCTTT. The encoded protein is CASSPRESSTEAFF.

The chain combines TRBV28 with TRBJ2-1; D gene uncertain. Trimming shortened V by 2 bases and J by 2 bases, and 10 bases separated the two germline ends. Germline loops: CDR1 MDHEN, CDR2 SYDVKM. The CDR3 has 15 amino acids. CDR3 sequence: CASSLTSTAYNEQFF. CDR3 DNA sequence: TGTGCCAGCAGTTTAACCAGCACCGCCTACAATGAGCAGTTCTTC.

This chain uses TRBV12-5 with TRBJ2-5; 11 bases fit TRBD1. Germline loops: CDR1 LGHNT, CDR2 FRNRAP. J lost 5 bases, V lost 1 base, and 6 bases had no gene match. This CDR3 has 16 residues. The CDR3 here is CASGLGGQGARETQYF. The CDR3 nucleotides are TGTGCTAGTGGTTTGGGCGGACAGGGGGCGCGGGAGACCCAGTACTTC.

This clone was counted a few times. The chain employs TRBV10-2 and TRBJ2-7, with 12 bases matching TRBD2. J was trimmed by 5 bases and V by 7 bases; bases with no gene match: 6. The CDR3 spans 14 residues. Germline lookup yields CDR1 WSHSY and CDR2 SAAADI. The CDR3 spells CASTPSGRADEQYF. The CDR3 DNA reads as TGCGCCAGCACCCCTAGCGGGAGGGCGGACGAGCAGTACTTC.

The chain joins TRBV4-2 to TRBJ2-6, with D unresolved. Germline assignment: CDR1 LGHNA and CDR2 YNFKEQ. Trimming shortened V by 1 base and J by 4 bases, and 8 bases separated the two germline ends. The CDR3 contains 15 residues. The CDR3 nucleotides are TGTGCCAGCAGCCAAGTGACTCGCGGGGCCAACGTCCTGACTTTC. Its protein product is CASSQVTRGANVLTF.

The chain recombines TRBV6-5 with TRBJ1-5; D may be TRBD1 (6 bases). The V end lost 5 bases, the J end lost 3 bases, and 14 bases lay between the germline ends. Germline CDR1 MNHEY, CDR2 SVGAGI. The CDR3 spans 15 residues. The CDR3 region is CASSPTGSPNQPQHF. The CDR3 DNA sequence: TGTGCCAGCAGTCCGACAGGATCCCCCAATCAGCCCCAGCATTTT.

The chain links TRBV5-4 to TRBJ2-1; 14 bases fit TRBD2. Germline V lookup: CDR1 SGHNT, CDR2 YYREEE (reference sequence). The CDR3 has 19 amino acids. The V and J ends lost 1 base and 0 bases, in that order; junction bases with no gene match: 6. The CDR3 sequence: CASSLQIGTSGSSYNEQFF. The CDR3 DNA sequence: TGTGCCAGCAGCTTGCAGATAGGGACTAGCGGGAGCTCCTACAATGAGCAGTTCTTC.

The chain is built from TRBV9 and TRBJ2-1; either TRBD1 or TRBD2 may supply D (5 bases each). CDR1 and CDR2 from the germline V gene are SGDLS and YYNGEE. The ends were cut back, 4 bases at V and 3 bases at J, with 11 bases in the middle. The CDR3 loop spans 14 amino acids. The CDR3 nucleotides read TGTGCCAGCAGCCCCCGGGACCTCTACAATGAGCAGTTCTTC. Translated: CASSPRDLYNEQFF.

This clone turned up a few times. The V call is TRBV7-9, the J call TRBJ2-2, with a tentative D call TRBD1 (5 bases). Germline-derived CDR1 and CDR2 are SEHNR and FQNEAQ (reference sequence). V was clipped by 5 bases and J by 6 bases, with 13 bases between them. The CDR3 runs to 14 residues. CDR3 sequence: CASSPTTGPGELFF. The DNA of the CDR3 is TGTGCCAGCAGCCCAACCACAGGACCCGGGGAGCTGTTTTTT.

This chain joins TRBV7-2 and TRBJ2-5, with D perhaps TRBD2 (5 bases). The CDR3 contains 13 residues. Germline values: CDR1 SGHTA, CDR2 FQGNSA. Between the trimmed V and J ends, which lost 4 bases and 1 base, there was a span of 7 bases. Here the CDR3 reads CASSSSPQETQYF. The CDR3 DNA reads TGTGCCAGCAGCTCTAGCCCCCAAGAGACCCAGTACTTC.

This rearrangement joins TRBV19 to TRBJ1-2, with D possibly matching TRBD1 (6 bases). This CDR3 contains 12 residues. Trimming left V 7 bases short and J 10 bases short, with 16 bases between. Germline loops: CDR1 LNHDA, CDR2 SQIVND (reference sequence). CDR3 residues: CASKDSSSDYTF. CDR3 in DNA: TGTGCCAGTAAGGACAGCTCCTCCGACTACACCTTC.